This TCR beta chain is drawn from a study of OX40 agonist ivuxolimab in advanced cancers. Study-level information: Checkpoint inhibitors had been given previously to under 50% of patients. Whole-study results and caveats: CD4+ T cells averaged fewer expanded clones than CD8+ T cells.

In the case of this clone: Antigen specificity is unknown.

Germline lookup yields CDR1 MNHNS and CDR2 SASEGT. The germline V and J ends were trimmed by 3 bases and 5 bases, with 8 bases remaining between them. The CDR3 loop spans 12 amino acids. Measured with immunoSEQ multiplex PCR; TCRdb has only the in-frame clones, and not every one. The table lists roughly 64,000 clones, around 84% of them singletons. The chain is built from TRBV6-1 and TRBJ2-7, with D maybe TRBD2 (5 bases). The sequence derives from an adult with an advanced solid tumor such as melanoma, head and neck, liver or kidney cancer. The sequencing here drew on CD4+ or CD8+ T cells sorted from blood, taken in a trial of the OX40 agonist ivuxolimab. CDR3: CASSEAGDEQYF. Here the CDR3 DNA reads TGTGCCAGCAGTGAGGCCGGGGACGAGCAGTACTTC.